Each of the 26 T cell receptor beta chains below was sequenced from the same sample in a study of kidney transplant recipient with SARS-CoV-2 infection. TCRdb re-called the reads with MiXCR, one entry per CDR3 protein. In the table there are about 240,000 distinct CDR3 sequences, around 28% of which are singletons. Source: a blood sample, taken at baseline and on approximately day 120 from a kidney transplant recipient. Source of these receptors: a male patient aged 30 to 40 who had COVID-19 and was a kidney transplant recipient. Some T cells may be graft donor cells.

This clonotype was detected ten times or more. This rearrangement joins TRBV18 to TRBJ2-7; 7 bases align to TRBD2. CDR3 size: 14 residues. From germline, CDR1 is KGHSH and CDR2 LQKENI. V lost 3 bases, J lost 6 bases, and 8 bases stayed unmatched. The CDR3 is CASSPGLVGSEQYF. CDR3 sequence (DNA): TGTGCCAGCTCACCCGGACTAGTGGGGTCCGAGCAGTACTTC.

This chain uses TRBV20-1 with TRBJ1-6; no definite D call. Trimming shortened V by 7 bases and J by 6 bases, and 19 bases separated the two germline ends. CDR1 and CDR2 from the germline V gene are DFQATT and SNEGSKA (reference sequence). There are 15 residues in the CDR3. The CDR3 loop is CSVRARSGLNSPLHF. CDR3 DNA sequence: TGCAGTGTCCGGGCAAGGTCAGGACTTAATTCACCCCTCCACTTT.

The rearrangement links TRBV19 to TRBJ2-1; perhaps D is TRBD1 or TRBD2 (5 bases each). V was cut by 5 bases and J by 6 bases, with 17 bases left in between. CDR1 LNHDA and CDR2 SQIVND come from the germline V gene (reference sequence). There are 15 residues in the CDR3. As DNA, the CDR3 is TGTGCCAGTAGTTGGGGCTTGCCCGGGGTCAATGAGCAGTTCTTC. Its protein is CASSWGLPGVNEQFF.

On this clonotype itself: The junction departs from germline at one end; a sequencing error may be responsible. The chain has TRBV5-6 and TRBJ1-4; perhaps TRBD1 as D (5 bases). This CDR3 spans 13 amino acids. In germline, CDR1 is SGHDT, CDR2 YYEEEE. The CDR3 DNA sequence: TGTGCCAGCAGCTTGGTGGGGGGTGAAAAACGGTTGTTT. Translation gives CASSLVGGEKRLF. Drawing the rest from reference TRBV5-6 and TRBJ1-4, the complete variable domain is DAGVTQSPTHLIKTRGQQVTLRCSPKSGHDTVSWYQQALGQGPQFIFQYYEEEERQRGNFPDRFSGHQFPNYSSELNVNALLLGDSALYLCASSLVGGEKRLFGSGTQLSVL.

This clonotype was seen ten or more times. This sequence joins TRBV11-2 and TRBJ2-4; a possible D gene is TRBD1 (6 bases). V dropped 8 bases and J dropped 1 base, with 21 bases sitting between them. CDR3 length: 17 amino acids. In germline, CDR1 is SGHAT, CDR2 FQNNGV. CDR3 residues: CASSDLGGTRAKNIQYF. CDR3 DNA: TGTGCCAGCTCTGATCTAGGTGGGACAAGGGCCAAAAACATTCAGTACTTC.

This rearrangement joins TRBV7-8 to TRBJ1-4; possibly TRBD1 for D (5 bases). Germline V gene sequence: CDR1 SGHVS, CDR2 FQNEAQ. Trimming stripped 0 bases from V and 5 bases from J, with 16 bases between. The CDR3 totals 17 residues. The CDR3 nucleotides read TGTGCCAGCAGCTTAGCGCGTCAGGGATTGGGCAATGAAAAACTGTTTTTT. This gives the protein CASSLARQGLGNEKLFF.

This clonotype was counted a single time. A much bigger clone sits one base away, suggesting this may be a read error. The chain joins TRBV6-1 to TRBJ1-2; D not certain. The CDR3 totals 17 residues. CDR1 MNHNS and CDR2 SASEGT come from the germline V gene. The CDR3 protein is CVSSSEWECRKTYGYTF. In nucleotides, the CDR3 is TGTGTCAGCAGTAGCGAATGGGAATGTAGAAAGACCTATGGCTACACCTTC.

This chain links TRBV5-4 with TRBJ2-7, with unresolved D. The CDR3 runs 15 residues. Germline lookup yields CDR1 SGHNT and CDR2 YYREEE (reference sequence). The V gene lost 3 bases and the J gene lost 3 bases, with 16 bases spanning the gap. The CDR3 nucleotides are TGTGCCAGCAGCTCCACCCGTTACGACCGCTACGAGCAGTACTTC. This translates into CASSSTRYDRYEQYF.

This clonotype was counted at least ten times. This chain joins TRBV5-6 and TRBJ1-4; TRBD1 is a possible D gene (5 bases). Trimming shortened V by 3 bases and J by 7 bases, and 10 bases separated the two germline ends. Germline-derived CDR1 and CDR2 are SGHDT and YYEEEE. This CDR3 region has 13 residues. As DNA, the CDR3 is TGTGCCAGCAGCTGGCAGGGAAGTGAAAAACTGTTTTTT. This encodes CASSWQGSEKLFF.

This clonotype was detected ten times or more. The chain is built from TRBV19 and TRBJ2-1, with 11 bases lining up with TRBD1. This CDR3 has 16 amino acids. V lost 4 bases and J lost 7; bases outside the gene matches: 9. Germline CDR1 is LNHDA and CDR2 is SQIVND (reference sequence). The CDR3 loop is CASSRGQGAVANEQFF. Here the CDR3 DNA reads TGTGCCAGTAGTAGAGGACAGGGGGCGGTAGCGAATGAGCAGTTCTTC.

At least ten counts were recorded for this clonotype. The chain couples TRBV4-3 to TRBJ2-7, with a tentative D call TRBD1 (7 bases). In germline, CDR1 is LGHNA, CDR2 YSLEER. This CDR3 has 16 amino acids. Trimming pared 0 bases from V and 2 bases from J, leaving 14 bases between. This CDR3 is CASSQERGDSAYEQYF. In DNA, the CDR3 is TGCGCCAGCAGCCAAGAGAGGGGGGACAGTGCCTACGAGCAGTACTTC.

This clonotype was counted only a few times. CDR3 protein: CASSLMGGEKLFF. In DNA, the CDR3 is TGTGCCAGCAGTTTAATGGGCGGGGAAAAACTGTTTTTT. V and J are TRBV27 and TRBJ1-4; no clear D. The CDR3 is made up of 13 amino acids. Trimming cost V 2 bases and J 8 bases, with 9 bases left between them. Germline V lookup: CDR1 MNHEY, CDR2 SMNVEV (reference sequence). The variable domain in full, completed from reference TRBV27 and TRBJ1-4, reads EAQVTQNPRYLITVTGKKLTVTCSQNMNHEYMSWYRQDPGLGLRQIYYSMNVEVTDKGDVPEGYKVSRKEKRNFPLILESPSPNQTSLYFCASSLMGGEKLFFGSGTQLSVL.

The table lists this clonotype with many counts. The CDR3 bases are TGTGCCAGCAGCGGTAATGTTCCCATTTCTTTCTCTGAGACCCAGTACTTC. It yields the protein CASSGNVPISFSETQYF. The rearrangement links TRBV3-1 to TRBJ2-5; D is unclear. Germline loops: CDR1 LGHDT, CDR2 YNNKEL (reference sequence). This CDR3 contains 17 residues. V was clipped by 5 bases and J by 5 bases, with 24 bases between them.

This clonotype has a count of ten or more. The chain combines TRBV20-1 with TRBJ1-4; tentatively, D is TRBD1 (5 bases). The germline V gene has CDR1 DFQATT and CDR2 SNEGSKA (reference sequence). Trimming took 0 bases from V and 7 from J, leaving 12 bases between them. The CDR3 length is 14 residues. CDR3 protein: CSARDHGASEKLFF. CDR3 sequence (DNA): TGCAGTGCTAGAGATCATGGGGCCAGTGAAAAACTGTTTTTT.

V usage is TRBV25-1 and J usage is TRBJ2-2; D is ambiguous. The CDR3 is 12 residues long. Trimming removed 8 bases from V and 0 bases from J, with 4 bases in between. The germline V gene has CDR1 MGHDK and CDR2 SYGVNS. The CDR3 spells CASLTNTGELFF. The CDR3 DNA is TGTGCCAGCCTCACGAACACCGGGGAGCTGTTTTTT.

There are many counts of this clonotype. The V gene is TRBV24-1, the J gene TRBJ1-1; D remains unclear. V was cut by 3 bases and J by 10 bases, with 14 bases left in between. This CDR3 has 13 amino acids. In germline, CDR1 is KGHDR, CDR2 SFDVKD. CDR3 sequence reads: CATSDQGPSGAFF. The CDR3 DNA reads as TGTGCCACCAGTGATCAAGGGCCCTCCGGAGCTTTCTTT.

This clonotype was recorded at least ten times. The CDR3 DNA reads TGCGCCAGCAGCGGCAGGGGACTAGCGGGGGATACCTACGAGCAGTACTTC. It is translated as CASSGRGLAGDTYEQYF. This sequence joins TRBV5-1 and TRBJ2-7; 14 bases match TRBD2. The V gene end was trimmed by 4 bases and the J gene end by 2 bases; junction bases not matched to a gene: 8. The CDR3 loop spans 17 amino acids. Germline CDR1 SGHRS, CDR2 YFSETQ.

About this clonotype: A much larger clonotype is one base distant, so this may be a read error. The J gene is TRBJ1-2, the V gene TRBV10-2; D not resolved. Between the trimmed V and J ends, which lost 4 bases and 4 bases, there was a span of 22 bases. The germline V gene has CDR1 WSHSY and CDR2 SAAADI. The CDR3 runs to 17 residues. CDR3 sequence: CASSGVRTSRKTYGYTF. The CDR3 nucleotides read TGCGCCAGCAGTGGCGTCCGCACTTCTAGAAAGACCTATGGCTACACCTTC.

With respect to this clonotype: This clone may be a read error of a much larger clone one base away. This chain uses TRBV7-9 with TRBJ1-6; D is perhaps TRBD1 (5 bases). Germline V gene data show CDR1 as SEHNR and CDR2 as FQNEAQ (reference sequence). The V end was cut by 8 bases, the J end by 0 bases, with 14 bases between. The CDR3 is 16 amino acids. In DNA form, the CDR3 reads TGTGCCAGCGGCCCCCCGGGGGGCTCCTATAATTCACCCCTCCACTTT. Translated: CASGPPGGSYNSPLHF.

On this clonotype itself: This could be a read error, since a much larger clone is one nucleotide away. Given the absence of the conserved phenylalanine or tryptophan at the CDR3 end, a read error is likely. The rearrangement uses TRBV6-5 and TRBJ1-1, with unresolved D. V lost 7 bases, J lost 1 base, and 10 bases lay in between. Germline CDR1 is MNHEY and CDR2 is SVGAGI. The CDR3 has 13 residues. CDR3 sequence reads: CASKIYKNTEAFL. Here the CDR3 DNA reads TGTGCCAGCAAGATTTACAAGAACACTGAAGCTTTCTTA.

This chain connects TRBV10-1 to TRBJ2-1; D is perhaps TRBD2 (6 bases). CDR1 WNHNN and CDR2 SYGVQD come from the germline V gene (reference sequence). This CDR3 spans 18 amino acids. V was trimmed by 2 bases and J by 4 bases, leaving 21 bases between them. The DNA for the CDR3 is TGCGCCAGCAGTGAGCCCCGGGACTCCAACTTTCCGTACAATGAGCAGTTCTTC. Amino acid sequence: CASSEPRDSNFPYNEQFF.

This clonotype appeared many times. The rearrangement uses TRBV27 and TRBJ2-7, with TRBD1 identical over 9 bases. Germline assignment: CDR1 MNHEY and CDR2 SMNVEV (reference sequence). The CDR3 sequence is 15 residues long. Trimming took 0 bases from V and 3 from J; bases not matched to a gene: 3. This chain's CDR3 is CASSLSGDRVYEQYF. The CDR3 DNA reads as TGTGCCAGCAGTTTATCGGGGGACAGGGTCTACGAGCAGTACTTC.

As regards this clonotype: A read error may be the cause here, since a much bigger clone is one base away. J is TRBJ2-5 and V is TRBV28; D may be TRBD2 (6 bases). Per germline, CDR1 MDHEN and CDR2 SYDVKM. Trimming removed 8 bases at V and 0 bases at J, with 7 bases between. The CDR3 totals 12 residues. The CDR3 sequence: CASGTDQETQYF. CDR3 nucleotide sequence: TGTGCCAGCGGGACTGACCAAGAGACCCAGTACTTC.

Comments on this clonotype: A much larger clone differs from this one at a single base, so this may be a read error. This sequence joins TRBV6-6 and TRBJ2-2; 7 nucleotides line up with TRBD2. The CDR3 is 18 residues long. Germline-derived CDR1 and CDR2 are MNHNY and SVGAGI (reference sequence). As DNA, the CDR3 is TGTGCCGGCAGTTACTCGAGGCGGGGGTCGCGCGGGAACGGGGAGCTGTTTTTT. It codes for CAGSYSRRGSRGNGELFF.

The CDR3 sequence is CASSPSGGAEETQYF. The CDR3 nucleotides read TGCGCCAGCAGCCCCAGCGGGGGGGCAGAAGAGACCCAGTACTTC. This chain uses TRBV5-1 with TRBJ2-5; 10 bases agree with TRBD2. J was trimmed by 3 bases and V by 4 bases; bases with no gene match: 6. In germline, CDR1 is SGHRS, CDR2 YFSETQ. The CDR3 extends over 15 amino acids.

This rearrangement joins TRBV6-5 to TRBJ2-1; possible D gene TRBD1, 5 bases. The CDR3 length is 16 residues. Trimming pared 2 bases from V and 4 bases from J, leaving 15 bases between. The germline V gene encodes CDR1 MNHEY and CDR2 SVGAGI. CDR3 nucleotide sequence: TGTGCCAGCAGTTACACCAGGGTCCTCCTATACAATGAGCAGTTCTTC. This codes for CASSYTRVLLYNEQFF.